This note documents a single T cell receptor beta chain sequence. Its cognate antigen is unknown. Germline loops: CDR1 SNHLY, CDR2 FYNNEI. Trimming left V 0 bases short and J 14 bases short, with 15 bases between. CDR3 length equals 13 residues. This specimen comes from a study of cytomegalovirus exposure and HLA in healthy donors. Study-wide results and limits: About 87% or about 30% of the time was how often most TCR beta V segments were productive, according to an earlier analysis. Fewer N-insertions than the roughly 630-donor mean were reportedly shown by an Asian-associated ancestry cluster in a later analysis. The study reported that TCR beta sequences accurately predicted HLA-A and HLA-B alleles in most subjects.

This PCR relied on a set of 60 Vbeta primers and 13 Jbeta primers. TCRdb's table, derived via immunoSEQ multiplex PCR, lists solely in-frame clones and lacks some. This table has 150,000 or so clones, approximately 79% appearing once. This TCR was recovered from a woman aged 50 to 60 in good health and CMV-seropositive. This chain connects TRBV2 to TRBJ2-3; the D gene is possibly TRBD1 (5 bases). Sequencing input: PBMCs. CDR3 DNA: TGTGCCAGCAGTGAAGCAACAGGTGGGGTTCCGTATTTT. It specifies CASSEATGGVPYF. Together with reference TRBV2 and TRBJ2-3, the CDR3 gives the full variable domain: EPEVTQTPSHQVTQMGQEVILRCVPISNHLYFYWYRQILGQKVEFLVSFYNNEISEKSEIFDDQFSVERPDGSNFTLKIRSTKLEDSAMYFCASSEATGGVPYFGPGTRLTVL.